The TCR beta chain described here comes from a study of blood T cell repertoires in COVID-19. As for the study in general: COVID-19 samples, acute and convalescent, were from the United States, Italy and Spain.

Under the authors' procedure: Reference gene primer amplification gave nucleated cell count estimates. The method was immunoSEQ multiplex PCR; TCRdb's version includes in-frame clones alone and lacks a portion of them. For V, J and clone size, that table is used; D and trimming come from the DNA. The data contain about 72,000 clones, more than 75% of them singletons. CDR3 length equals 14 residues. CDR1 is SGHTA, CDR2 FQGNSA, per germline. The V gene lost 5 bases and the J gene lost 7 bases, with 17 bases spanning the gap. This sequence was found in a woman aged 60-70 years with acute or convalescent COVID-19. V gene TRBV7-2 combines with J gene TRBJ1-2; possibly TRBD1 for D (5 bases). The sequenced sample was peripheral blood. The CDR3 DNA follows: TGTGCCAGCAGCCCCTCTCGGGGGATTCGTGGCTACACCTTC. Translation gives CASSPSRGIRGYTF.